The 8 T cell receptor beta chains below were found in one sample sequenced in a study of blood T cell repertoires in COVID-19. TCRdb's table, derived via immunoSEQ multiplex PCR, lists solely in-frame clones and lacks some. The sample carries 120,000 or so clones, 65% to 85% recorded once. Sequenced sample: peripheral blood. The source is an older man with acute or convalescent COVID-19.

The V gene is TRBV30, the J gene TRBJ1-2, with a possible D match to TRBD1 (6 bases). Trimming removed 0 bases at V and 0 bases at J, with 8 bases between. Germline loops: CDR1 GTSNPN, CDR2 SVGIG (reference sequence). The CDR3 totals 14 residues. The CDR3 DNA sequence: TGTGCCTGGAGTGTACAGGGACCTAACTATGGCTACACCTTC. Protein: CAWSVQGPNYGYTF.

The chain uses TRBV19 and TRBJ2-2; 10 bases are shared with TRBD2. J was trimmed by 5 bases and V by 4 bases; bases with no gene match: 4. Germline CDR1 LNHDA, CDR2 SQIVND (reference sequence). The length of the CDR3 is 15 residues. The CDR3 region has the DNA TGTGCCAGTAGTACGGGACTAGCGAGTACCGGGGAGCTGTTTTTT. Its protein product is CASSTGLASTGELFF.

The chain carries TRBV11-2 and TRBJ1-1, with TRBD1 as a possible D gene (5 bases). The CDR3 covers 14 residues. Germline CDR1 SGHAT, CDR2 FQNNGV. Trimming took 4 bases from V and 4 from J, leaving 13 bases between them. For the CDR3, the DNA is TGTGCCAGCAGCTCTTGGGGGGTGGGCACTGAAGCTTTCTTT. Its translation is CASSSWGVGTEAFF.

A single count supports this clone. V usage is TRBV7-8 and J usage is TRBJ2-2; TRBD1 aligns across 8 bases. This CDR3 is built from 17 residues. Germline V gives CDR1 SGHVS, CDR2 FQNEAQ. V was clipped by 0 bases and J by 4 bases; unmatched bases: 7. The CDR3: CASSLASQGAGTGELFF. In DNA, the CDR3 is TGTGCCAGCAGCTTAGCGTCTCAGGGGGCTGGCACCGGGGAGCTGTTTTTT.

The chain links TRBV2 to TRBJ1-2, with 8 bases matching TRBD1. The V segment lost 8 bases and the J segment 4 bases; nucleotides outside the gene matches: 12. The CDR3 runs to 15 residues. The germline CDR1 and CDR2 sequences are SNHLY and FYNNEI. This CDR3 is CASQQGQGTSYGYTF. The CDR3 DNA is TGTGCCAGCCAACAAGGACAGGGCACATCCTATGGCTACACCTTC.

The CDR3 coding sequence is TGTGCCAGTAGCTTTAAGCGGGGGGGCATAGATACGCAGTATTTT. It specifies CASSFKRGGIDTQYF. The chain joins TRBV19 to TRBJ2-3, with 10 bases aligning to TRBD2. V lost 6 bases, J lost 5 bases, and 8 bases stayed unmatched. CDR3 length equals 15 residues. CDR1 is LNHDA and CDR2 is SQIVND in the germline V gene (reference sequence). The full variable domain, with the rest looked up from reference TRBV19 and TRBJ2-3, is DGGITQSPKYLFRKEGQNVTLSCEQNLNHDAMYWYRQDPGQGLRLIYYSQIVNDFQKGDIAEGYSVSREKKESFPLTVTSAQKNPTAFYLCASSFKRGGIDTQYFGPGTRLTVL.

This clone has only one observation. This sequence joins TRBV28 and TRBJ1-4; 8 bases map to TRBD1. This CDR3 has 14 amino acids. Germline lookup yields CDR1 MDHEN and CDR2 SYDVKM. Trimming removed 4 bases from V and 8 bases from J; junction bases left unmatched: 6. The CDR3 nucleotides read TGTGCCAGCAGTTCGACAGGGGTCGGGGAAAAACTGTTTTTT. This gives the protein CASSSTGVGEKLFF.

CDR3 protein: CASSLTQIAVYGYTF. Here the CDR3 DNA reads TGTGCCAGCAGTCTAACCCAGATCGCGGTCTATGGCTACACCTTC. V is TRBV7-9 and J is TRBJ1-2; D remains ambiguous. The CDR3 contains 15 residues. V was cut by 6 bases and J by 4 bases, with 18 bases left in between. Germline V gives CDR1 SEHNR, CDR2 FQNEAQ (reference sequence).